This T cell receptor beta chain was sequenced in a study of blood T cell repertoires in COVID-19. Study details: Donors in the United States, Italy and Spain gave samples during acute or convalescent COVID-19.

The junction had 11 bases not matched to a gene; V was cut back by 5 bases and J by 7 bases. CDR3 length equals 15 residues. Germline V gene lookup returns CDR1 SGHTA and CDR2 FQGNSA. As processed by the authors: Reference gene primers were amplified, and this amplification served to estimate nucleated cell counts. Sequencing was performed with immunoSEQ multiplex PCR; in TCRdb, only in-frame clones are kept and a portion is missing. V and J calls and clone size are those listed in that table; D and trimming were worked out from the DNA. The table lists approximately 330,000 clones, 88% of them singletons, with approximately 4% in the top ten.

The TCR sequence derives from a woman aged 50 to 60 with active or convalescent COVID-19. This chain links TRBV7-2 with TRBJ2-5; TRBD2 matches 9 bases. Sequencing was done on a sample of peripheral blood. This CDR3 is CASSTGLAPGGTQYF. CDR3 nucleotides: TGTGCCAGCAGCACGGGACTAGCACCAGGCGGGACCCAGTACTTC. Combining the CDR3 with reference TRBV7-2 and TRBJ2-5 gives the whole variable domain GAGVSQSPSNKVTEKGKDVELRCDPISGHTALYWYRQSLGQGLEFLIYFQGNSAPDKSGLPSDRFSAERTGGSVSTLTIQRTQQEDSAVYLCASSTGLAPGGTQYFGPGTRLLVL.